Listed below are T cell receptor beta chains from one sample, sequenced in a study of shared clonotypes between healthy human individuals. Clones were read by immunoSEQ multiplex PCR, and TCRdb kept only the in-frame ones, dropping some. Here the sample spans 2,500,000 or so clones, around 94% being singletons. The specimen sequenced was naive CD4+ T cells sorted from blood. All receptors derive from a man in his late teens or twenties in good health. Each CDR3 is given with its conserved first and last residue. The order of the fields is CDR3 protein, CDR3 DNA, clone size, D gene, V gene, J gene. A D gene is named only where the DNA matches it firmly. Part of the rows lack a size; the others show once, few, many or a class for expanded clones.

CDR3 protein: CASSRQGIQETQYF
CDR3 DNA: TGTGCCAGCAGCCGACAGGGGATCCAAGAGACCCAGTACTTC
clone size: NA
D gene: TRBD1
V gene: TRBV5-4
J gene: TRBJ2-5

CDR3 protein: CASSDSIGRGRTGELFF
CDR3 DNA: TGTGCCAGCAGTGACTCGATTGGCAGGGGCAGAACCGGGGAGCTGTTTTTT
clone size: NA
D gene: NA
V gene: TRBV6-4
J gene: TRBJ2-2

CDR3 protein: CAWRGVLSGNTEAFF
CDR3 DNA: TGTGCCTGGAGGGGGGTCCTCTCGGGTAACACTGAAGCTTTCTTT
clone size: NA
D gene: NA
V gene: TRBV30
J gene: TRBJ1-1

CDR3 protein: CASRGQGLVSSPLHF
CDR3 DNA: TGTGCCAGCAGAGGACAGGGTTTAGTCTCTTCACCCCTCCACTTT
clone size: NA
D gene: TRBD1
V gene: TRBV28
J gene: TRBJ1-6

CDR3 protein: CASNSGTANNSPLHF
CDR3 DNA: TGTGCCAGCAATTCAGGGACAGCGAATAATTCACCCCTCCACTTT
clone size: NA
D gene: TRBD1
V gene: TRBV6-1
J gene: TRBJ1-6

CDR3 protein: CASSLGGTLSYEQYF
CDR3 DNA: TGTGCCAGCAGCTTGGGAGGGACACTTTCCTACGAGCAGTACTTC
clone size: NA
D gene: NA
V gene: TRBV5-4
J gene: TRBJ2-7

CDR3 protein: CASSGGTGTEKLFF
CDR3 DNA: TGTGCCAGCAGTGGTGGGACAGGTACAGAAAAACTGTTTTTT
clone size: NA
D gene: TRBD1
V gene: TRBV2
J gene: TRBJ1-4

CDR3 protein: CASSYGTGNGNTIYF
CDR3 DNA: TGTGCCAGCAGTTACGGGACAGGGAATGGAAACACCATATATTTT
clone size: NA
D gene: TRBD1
V gene: TRBV28
J gene: TRBJ1-3

CDR3 protein: CASSNQGDEQYF
CDR3 DNA: TGCGCCAGCAGCAACCAGGGGGACGAGCAGTACTTC
clone size: NA
D gene: TRBD1
V gene: TRBV5-1
J gene: TRBJ2-7

CDR3 protein: CASSLIAGSTDTQYF
CDR3 DNA: TGCGCCAGCAGCCTGATAGCGGGAAGCACAGATACGCAGTATTTT
clone size: NA
D gene: TRBD2
V gene: TRBV5-1
J gene: TRBJ2-3

CDR3 protein: CASSEGHIYTGELFF
CDR3 DNA: TGTGCCAGCAGTGAAGGTCACATTTACACCGGGGAGCTGTTTTTT
clone size: NA
D gene: NA
V gene: TRBV2
J gene: TRBJ2-2

CDR3 protein: CASTAGTSDTGELFF
CDR3 DNA: TGTGCCAGCACCGCCGGGACTAGCGACACCGGGGAGCTGTTTTTT
clone size: NA
D gene: TRBD2
V gene: TRBV28
J gene: TRBJ2-2

CDR3 protein: CASGQGDHNQPQHF
CDR3 DNA: TGTGCCAGCGGGCAGGGGGACCACAATCAGCCCCAGCATTTT
clone size: NA
D gene: TRBD1
V gene: TRBV9
J gene: TRBJ1-5

CDR3 protein: CASSADGVAQYF
CDR3 DNA: TGTGCCAGCTCCGCCGACGGGGTCGCGCAGTATTTT
clone size: NA
D gene: NA
V gene: TRBV18
J gene: TRBJ2-3

CDR3 protein: CASSPGLVGYEQYF
CDR3 DNA: TGTGCCAGCAGCCCCGGACTAGTCGGCTACGAGCAGTACTTC
clone size: NA
D gene: TRBD2
V gene: TRBV7-2
J gene: TRBJ2-7

CDR3 protein: CASSPQSQANYGYTF
CDR3 DNA: TGCGCCAGCAGTCCTCAGAGTCAAGCTAACTATGGCTACACCTTC
clone size: NA
D gene: NA
V gene: TRBV23-1
J gene: TRBJ1-2

CDR3 protein: CASTPTTGYTEAFF
CDR3 DNA: TGTGCCAGCACACCCACCACAGGGTACACTGAAGCTTTCTTT
clone size: NA
D gene: NA
V gene: TRBV6-5
J gene: TRBJ1-1

CDR3 protein: CASSIGQGGEKLFF
CDR3 DNA: TGTGCCAGTAGTATCGGACAGGGAGGTGAAAAACTGTTTTTT
clone size: few
D gene: TRBD1
V gene: TRBV19
J gene: TRBJ1-4

CDR3 protein: CASRQGQASSYNSPLHF
CDR3 DNA: TGTGCCAGCAGGCAGGGACAGGCAAGCTCCTATAATTCACCCCTCCACTTT
clone size: NA
D gene: TRBD1
V gene: TRBV5-4
J gene: TRBJ1-6

CDR3 protein: CASSSDRGPYGYTF
CDR3 DNA: TGTGCCAGCAGTTCCGACAGGGGCCCCTATGGCTACACCTTC
clone size: NA
D gene: TRBD1
V gene: TRBV27
J gene: TRBJ1-2

CDR3 protein: CASSGDNEQFF
CDR3 DNA: TGTGCCAGCAGCGGAGACAATGAGCAGTTCTTC
clone size: NA
D gene: NA
V gene: TRBV25-1
J gene: TRBJ2-1

CDR3 protein: CASSSQGAGGEKLFF
CDR3 DNA: TGTGCCAGCAGTTCACAGGGGGCTGGGGGGGAAAAACTGTTTTTT
clone size: NA
D gene: TRBD1
V gene: TRBV7-2
J gene: TRBJ1-4

CDR3 protein: CASRLDSYQETQYF
CDR3 DNA: TGCGCCAGCAGGTTGGACAGCTACCAAGAGACCCAGTACTTC
clone size: once
D gene: NA
V gene: TRBV5-1
J gene: TRBJ2-5

CDR3 protein: CASSPPDRAGTDTQYF
CDR3 DNA: TGTGCCAGCTCACCACCGGACAGGGCCGGCACAGATACGCAGTATTTT
clone size: NA
D gene: TRBD1
V gene: TRBV18
J gene: TRBJ2-3

CDR3 protein: CASLPCCLVIYGYTF
CDR3 DNA: TGTGCCAGCCTCCCTTGTTGCCTCGTCATTTATGGCTACACCTTC
clone size: NA
D gene: NA
V gene: TRBV21-1
J gene: TRBJ1-2

CDR3 protein: CASSLAGADPSDTQYF
CDR3 DNA: TGTGCCAGCAGCTTAGCGGGAGCTGACCCATCGGATACGCAGTATTTT
clone size: NA
D gene: NA
V gene: TRBV7-9
J gene: TRBJ2-3

CDR3 protein: CASSQDEGNQPQHF
CDR3 DNA: TGCGCCAGCAGCCAAGATGAAGGCAATCAGCCCCAGCATTTT
clone size: once
D gene: NA
V gene: TRBV4-1
J gene: TRBJ1-5

CDR3 protein: CASSTLQGANYGYTF
CDR3 DNA: TGTGCCAGTAGTACATTACAGGGGGCAAACTATGGCTACACCTTC
clone size: once
D gene: TRBD1
V gene: TRBV19
J gene: TRBJ1-2

CDR3 protein: CASSVQPGTNYNEQFF
CDR3 DNA: TGTGCCAGCAGCGTGCAACCCGGGACTAACTACAATGAGCAGTTCTTC
clone size: NA
D gene: TRBD2
V gene: TRBV9
J gene: TRBJ2-1

CDR3 protein: CAWKPGLETGELFF
CDR3 DNA: TGTGCCTGGAAACCGGGACTGGAAACCGGGGAGCTGTTTTTT
clone size: once
D gene: NA
V gene: TRBV30
J gene: TRBJ2-2

CDR3 protein: CASSAEAAPTETQYF
CDR3 DNA: TGCGCCAGCAGCGCCGAGGCGGCCCCGACAGAGACCCAGTACTTC
clone size: NA
D gene: NA
V gene: TRBV5-1
J gene: TRBJ2-5

CDR3 protein: CASSSGTVNEKLFF
CDR3 DNA: TGTGCCAGCAGTTCCGGGACGGTGAATGAAAAACTGTTTTTT
clone size: NA
D gene: NA
V gene: TRBV28
J gene: TRBJ1-4

CDR3 protein: CASSSGQGMEPQHF
CDR3 DNA: TGTGCCAGCTCATCGGGACAGGGGATGGAGCCCCAGCATTTT
clone size: few
D gene: TRBD1
V gene: TRBV18
J gene: TRBJ1-5

CDR3 protein: CASSFGEGPPQYF
CDR3 DNA: TGTGCCAGCAGCTTTGGGGAAGGGCCCCCCCAGTACTTC
clone size: NA
D gene: NA
V gene: TRBV7-9
J gene: TRBJ2-5

CDR3 protein: CASSSDRANTDTQYF
CDR3 DNA: TGCGCCAGCAGCTCTGACAGGGCAAACACAGATACGCAGTATTTT
clone size: NA
D gene: TRBD1
V gene: TRBV4-1
J gene: TRBJ2-3

CDR3 protein: CASSQALAGGQNEQFF
CDR3 DNA: TGTGCCAGCAGCCAAGCCCTAGCGGGAGGCCAGAATGAGCAGTTCTTC
clone size: once
D gene: TRBD2
V gene: TRBV7-9
J gene: TRBJ2-1

CDR3 protein: CASSPVQGATSGNTIYF
CDR3 DNA: TGTGCCAGCTCACCAGTACAGGGAGCGACCTCTGGAAACACCATATATTTT
clone size: NA
D gene: NA
V gene: TRBV18
J gene: TRBJ1-3

CDR3 protein: CASSRTGVTEAFF
CDR3 DNA: TGTGCCAGCAGTCGTACAGGGGTCACTGAAGCTTTCTTT
clone size: NA
D gene: TRBD1
V gene: TRBV6-4
J gene: TRBJ1-1

CDR3 protein: CASKMGVYGYTF
CDR3 DNA: TGTGCCAGTAAAATGGGGGTCTATGGCTACACCTTC
clone size: NA
D gene: NA
V gene: TRBV19
J gene: TRBJ1-2

CDR3 protein: CASSKMGGQGGILNQPQHF
CDR3 DNA: TGTGCCAGCAGCAAAATGGGTGGACAGGGAGGAATATTGAATCAGCCCCAGCATTTT
clone size: few
D gene: NA
V gene: TRBV21-1
J gene: TRBJ1-5

CDR3 protein: CASSVGPENSPLHF
CDR3 DNA: TGTGCCAGCAGCGTAGGTCCAGAAAATTCACCCCTCCACTTT
clone size: NA
D gene: NA
V gene: TRBV9
J gene: TRBJ1-6

CDR3 protein: CAWSDGAYEKLFF
CDR3 DNA: TGTGCCTGGAGTGATGGAGCGTATGAAAAACTGTTTTTT
clone size: NA
D gene: NA
V gene: TRBV30
J gene: TRBJ1-4

CDR3 protein: CASSLAGQSYGYTF
CDR3 DNA: TGCGCCAGCAGCTTGGCCGGGCAGTCCTATGGCTACACCTTC
clone size: NA
D gene: NA
V gene: TRBV5-1
J gene: TRBJ1-2

CDR3 protein: CASSSGQGASNQPQHF
CDR3 DNA: TGTGCCAGCAGTTCGGGACAGGGGGCTTCCAATCAGCCCCAGCATTTT
clone size: few
D gene: TRBD1
V gene: TRBV28
J gene: TRBJ1-5

CDR3 protein: CASSIDRDHLGELFF
CDR3 DNA: TGTGCCAGCAGCATAGACAGGGATCATTTGGGGGAGCTGTTTTTT
clone size: NA
D gene: TRBD1
V gene: TRBV7-2
J gene: TRBJ2-2

CDR3 protein: CASSIRRSGELFF
CDR3 DNA: TGTGCCAGTAGTATAAGGAGGTCCGGGGAGCTGTTTTTT
clone size: NA
D gene: NA
V gene: TRBV19
J gene: TRBJ2-2

CDR3 protein: CASSSRQVRETQYF
CDR3 DNA: TGTGCCAGCAGCTCCCGACAGGTCAGAGAGACCCAGTACTTC
clone size: NA
D gene: NA
V gene: TRBV7-2
J gene: TRBJ2-5

CDR3 protein: CASSSQTSGAADTQYF
CDR3 DNA: TGTGCCAGCAGCTCTCAGACTAGCGGGGCTGCAGATACGCAGTATTTT
clone size: once
D gene: TRBD2
V gene: TRBV5-4
J gene: TRBJ2-3